Below, 7 T cell receptor beta chains from the same sample are listed, as sequenced in a study of control samples from healthy donors and cancer patients. Only in-frame clones appear in the TCRdb table, and some are missing; sequencing was by immunoSEQ multiplex PCR. The sample holds approximately 120,000 clones; 85% to 90% are singletons and the top ten take 17%. The sequencing input was blood. Every receptor here comes from a woman aged 45 to 65 in good health.

This CDR3 reads CSASRAQNTGELFF. For the CDR3, the DNA is TGCAGTGCTAGTCGGGCCCAGAACACCGGGGAGCTGTTTTTT. V and J are TRBV20-1 and TRBJ2-2; D gene ambiguous. The CDR3 contains 14 residues. With 3 bases removed from V and 1 base from J, the gap between germline ends came to 9 bases. CDR1 is DFQATT, CDR2 SNEGSKA, per germline (reference sequence).

This chain links TRBV27 with TRBJ2-1, with 7 bases identical to TRBD2. The trim removed 3 bases at V and 3 bases at J, leaving 2 bases unmatched. The CDR3 spans 14 residues. Germline assignment: CDR1 MNHEY and CDR2 SMNVEV (reference sequence). In DNA form, the CDR3 reads TGTGCCAGCAGTTTGGCGGGAGTCTACAATGAGCAGTTCTTC. Translation: CASSLAGVYNEQFF.

The chain uses TRBV6-5 and TRBJ2-1; D may be TRBD2 (5 bases). The CDR3 has 14 amino acids. The V end was cut by 2 bases, the J end by 10 bases, with 15 bases between. Germline V gene sequence: CDR1 MNHEY, CDR2 SVGAGI. CDR3 protein: CASSYDLQRPEQFF. The DNA for the CDR3 is TGTGCCAGCAGTTACGATCTACAGCGGCCGGAGCAGTTCTTC.

V and J are TRBV7-3 and TRBJ1-1, with D maybe TRBD1 (5 bases). Germline V gives CDR1 SGHTA, CDR2 FQGTGA. V dropped 2 bases and J dropped 5 bases, with 9 bases sitting between them. The CDR3 has 13 residues. CDR3 coding DNA: TGTGCCAGCAGCTTAGGGGGTCGGACTGAAGCTTTCTTT. Protein product: CASSLGGRTEAFF. Variable domain in full (rest from reference TRBV7-3 and TRBJ1-1): GAGVSQTPSNKVTEKGKYVELRCDPISGHTALYWYRQSLGQGPEFLIYFQGTGAADDSGLPNDRFFAVRPEGSVSTLKIQRTERGDSAVYLCASSLGGRTEAFFGQGTRLTVV.

This clone has just one count. Other DNA sequences of this sample code for an identical CDR3. The gene calls are TRBV19 and TRBJ1-1; D remains unclear. V lost 3 bases and J lost 2, with 7 bases in between. CDR3 length: 13 residues. CDR1 LNHDA and CDR2 SQIVND come from the germline V gene (reference sequence). The CDR3 protein is CASSIMGNTEAFF. The CDR3, as DNA: TGTGCCAGTAGTATTATGGGAAACACTGAAGCTTTCTTT.

This chain joins TRBV9 and TRBJ2-2; D unclear. The V and J ends lost 4 bases and 6 bases respectively, with 13 bases between them. The germline V gene encodes CDR1 SGDLS and CDR2 YYNGEE. This CDR3 comprises 14 residues. The CDR3 is CASSRSNKPGELFF. The CDR3 nucleotides are TGTGCCAGCAGCCGAAGTAATAAGCCCGGGGAGCTGTTTTTT. Using reference TRBV9 and TRBJ2-2 for the parts outside the CDR3, the full variable domain is DSGVTQTPKHLITATGQRVTLRCSPRSGDLSVYWYQQSLDQGLQFLIQYYNGEERAKGNILERFSAQQFPDLHSELNLSSLELGDSALYFCASSRSNKPGELFFGEGSRLTVL.

The chain is built from TRBV9 and TRBJ1-1; D is ambiguous. Trimming took 4 bases from V and 3 from J, leaving 16 bases between them. The germline gives CDR1 SGDLS, CDR2 YYNGEE. The CDR3 covers 15 residues. The CDR3 DNA reads TGTGCCAGCAGCCTCGTCAGTCAACCCGACACTGAAGCTTTCTTT. Its translation is CASSLVSQPDTEAFF.